This T cell receptor beta chain was identified in a study of cytomegalovirus exposure and HLA in healthy donors. The overall study: Counted in an early data release were approximately 85 million unique TCRs from HLA-typed donors.

Study-level findings and limits: Judged likely to be a sequencing artifact was a cluster of highly shared sequence variants. CMV serostatus was the sole immune exposure data available.

The study ran its PCR with 60 Vbeta and 13 Jbeta primers. Sequenced by immunoSEQ multiplex PCR; TCRdb stores in-frame clones only, minus some. The sample consists of under 150,000 clones, around 86% of them appearing once. Points on this clone: The antigen is unknown.

Sequenced sample: PBMCs. The receptor's source is a man between 18 and 35 years old in good health and CMV-seronegative.

CDR3 DNA: TGTGCCAGCACCCACCCGGGAGGGGGGTACGAGCAGTACTTC. This codes for CASTHPGGGYEQYF. This chain joins TRBV6-1 and TRBJ2-7, with 8 bases that match TRBD2. The V and J ends lost 7 bases and 4 bases, in that order; junction bases with no gene match: 9. CDR3 size: 14 residues. The germline gives CDR1 MNHNS, CDR2 SASEGT.